This TCR beta chain was observed in a study of CD8+CD57+ T cells in acquired aplastic anemia. General study results and limits: No significant patient-versus-control difference appeared in CD8+ Simpson's diversity.

Individuals selected for sequencing had exhibited CD8+CD57+ cell expansion on flow cytometry. The TCR beta profiling, which covered VDJ combination and CDR3 sequence, was carried out using genomic DNA as the template. Each CDR3 protein is one row after TCRdb ran MiXCR on the reads. The table lists about 470,000 distinct CDR3 sequences, roughly a third of them singletons. Regarding this clonotype: Its cognate antigen is unknown.

The specimen was sorted CD4+, CD8+, or CD8+CD57+ T cells (not recorded which) from PBMCs. The TCR comes from a human donor with aplastic anemia.

The CDR3 bases are TGTGCCAGCAGCTTCGTCGGGGGAGGAACTGAAGCTTTCTTT. Its protein product is CASSFVGGGTEAFF. This chain connects TRBV7-3 to TRBJ1-1; D may be TRBD1 (5 bases). V was clipped by 3 bases and J by 5 bases, with 13 bases between them. The CDR3 contains 14 residues. Looked up from germline, CDR1 is SGHTA and CDR2 is FQGTGA.